This T cell receptor beta chain was recorded in a study of cytomegalovirus exposure and HLA in healthy donors. PCR used 60 Vbeta primers and 13 Jbeta primers. Only in-frame clones appear in the TCRdb table, and some are missing; sequencing was by immunoSEQ multiplex PCR. Among a few hundred thousand clones listed, around 66% were seen once. The CDR3 runs to 14 residues. The germline V gene encodes CDR1 MNHNY and CDR2 SVGAGI (reference sequence). The V end was cut by 6 bases, the J end by 1 base, with 13 bases between. The specimen sequenced was PBMCs. The receptor was derived from a female donor in good health and CMV-seronegative. The chain employs TRBV6-6 and TRBJ2-7, with D perhaps matching TRBD2 (6 bases). The CDR3 DNA is TGTGCCAGCAGGATAGGTAGCGGTTCCTACGAGCAGTACTTC. This translates into CASRIGSGSYEQYF.